One sample yielded the 26 T cell receptor beta chains listed below, sequenced in a study of identical twins (dated by TCRdb to the mid-2010s). The library was prepared using 5' RACE. Instrument on record: Illumina HiSeq 2000. TCRdb's own reprocessing of the public reads used fastp at Q25 and MiXCR and kept productive beta chains. Identical CDR3 protein sequences are pooled into one entry, listed with their most common genes and DNA. Within this sample are fewer than 800,000 distinct CDR3 sequences, with 7.1% of them counted one time only. 1.6% of the sample belongs to the ten largest clones. This sample also appeared in a second study, on yellow fever vaccine responses in identical twins.

Sequencing was performed on PBMCs. Receptors originate from a woman aged 18-35 years in good health.

This clonotype has just a few counts. V gene TRBV12-3 or TRBV12-4 combines with J gene TRBJ1-1, with 7 nucleotides matching TRBD1. This CDR3 contains 15 residues. Germline trimming cut 6 bases from V and 2 bases from J; bases unmatched to any gene: 9. The CDR3 reads CASRMDRNLNTEAFF. The CDR3 nucleotides are TGTGCCAGCAGGATGGACAGGAACCTAAACACTGAAGCTTTCTTT.

The J gene is TRBJ2-3, the V gene TRBV4-2, with 9 bases lining up with TRBD1. This CDR3 comprises 16 residues. Germline V gives CDR1 LGHNA, CDR2 YNFKEQ. The J segment lost 2 bases and the V segment lost 1 base, leaving 4 bases of the junction unmatched. The CDR3 DNA reads as TGTGCCAGCAGCCAAGGAACAGGGGGCCTCACAGATACGCAGTATTTT. This sequence encodes CASSQGTGGLTDTQYF.

In this sample, this clonotype turned up many times. The J gene is TRBJ1-3, the V gene TRBV20-1, with D perhaps matching TRBD1 (5 bases). V gave up 6 bases and J gave up 0 bases, with 12 bases separating them. Germline V gives CDR1 DFQATT, CDR2 SNEGSKA (reference sequence). CDR3 length: 14 residues. The CDR3 spells CSAITGLSGNTIYF. CDR3 bases: TGCAGTGCCATCACGGGACTCTCTGGAAACACCATATATTTT.

For this clonotype: A much larger clone differs by one base, so this may be a read error. The CDR3 loop is CASCESYEQNF. The CDR3 DNA reads as TGTGCCAGCTGCGAGTCCTACGAGCAGAACTTC. This chain links TRBV28 with TRBJ2-7; D gene ambiguous. The CDR3 has 11 residues. Germline V CDR1 and CDR2: MDHEN, SYDVKM.

This clonotype was observed a handful of times. This chain joins TRBV6-1 and TRBJ2-6; D gene uncertain. CDR3 length equals 15 residues. The germline gives CDR1 MNHNS, CDR2 SASEGT. Trimming took 5 bases from V and 0 from J, leaving 8 bases between them. The CDR3, as DNA: TGTGCCAGCAGTCCCGAATACTCTGGGGCCAACGTCCTGACTTTC. This encodes CASSPEYSGANVLTF.

This clonotype was recorded at least ten times. The chain uses TRBV5-1 and TRBJ1-1; weak D call: TRBD1 (5 bases). This CDR3 has 14 amino acids. CDR1 and CDR2 from the germline V gene are SGHRS and YFSETQ. Trimming stripped 3 bases from V and 0 bases from J, with 9 bases between. CDR3 sequence reads: CASSWGSMNTEAFF. The CDR3, as DNA: TGCGCCAGCAGCTGGGGGTCCATGAACACTGAAGCTTTCTTT. Variable domain in full (rest from reference TRBV5-1 and TRBJ1-1): KAGVTQTPRYLIKTRGQQVTLSCSPISGHRSVSWYQQTPGQGLQFLFEYFSETQRNKGNFPGRFSGRQFSNSRSEMNVSTLELGDSALYLCASSWGSMNTEAFFGQGTRLTVV.

This chain links TRBV28 with TRBJ2-7, with D uncertain. This CDR3 is built from 16 residues. The ends were cut back, 5 bases at V and 0 bases at J, with 17 bases in the middle. Germline lookup yields CDR1 MDHEN and CDR2 SYDVKM. DNA for the CDR3: TGTGCCAGCAGTCCGGGCGGAACAATAAGCTCCTACGAGCAGTACGTC. The encoded protein is CASSPGGTISSYEQYV.

A few counts support this clonotype. The V call is TRBV20-1, the J call TRBJ2-2, with 12 bases that match TRBD2. Germline CDR1 is DFQATT and CDR2 is SNEGSKA (reference sequence). The J segment lost 5 bases and the V segment lost 3 bases, leaving 7 bases of the junction unmatched. The CDR3 contains 16 residues. CDR3 protein: CSARKPGTSGTGELFF. CDR3 DNA: TGCAGTGCTAGGAAACCAGGGACTAGCGGGACCGGGGAGCTGTTTTTT.

This rearrangement joins TRBV29-1 to TRBJ2-5; D not resolved. CDR1 is SQVTM, CDR2 ANQGSEA, per germline. The V end lost 6 bases, the J end lost 5 bases, and 13 bases lay between the germline ends. This CDR3 is built from 12 residues. The CDR3 DNA is TGCAGCGTGTCAATACAAGGGGAGACCCAGTACTTC. Its protein product is CSVSIQGETQYF.

The rearrangement uses TRBV20-1 and TRBJ2-3, with 8 bases that match TRBD2. Germline CDR1 DFQATT, CDR2 SNEGSKA (reference sequence). V was clipped by 5 bases and J by 5 bases; unmatched bases: 6. CDR3 length: 13 amino acids. The CDR3: CSAPRGGRDTQYF. CDR3 coding DNA: TGCAGTGCTCCCCGGGGGGGGAGAGATACGCAGTATTTT.

V is TRBV20-1 and J is TRBJ2-2; D remains unclear. The ends were cut back, 6 bases at V and 6 bases at J, with 11 bases in the middle. Per germline, CDR1 DFQATT and CDR2 SNEGSKA (reference sequence). The CDR3 is 12 amino acids. The CDR3 DNA sequence: TGCAGTGCCGATCGCTCGGCCGGGGAGCTGTTTTTT. This encodes CSADRSAGELFF.

This clonotype has ten or more counts. The J gene is TRBJ1-2, the V gene TRBV12-3 or TRBV12-4; D remains unclear. This CDR3 has 13 amino acids. V dropped 1 base and J dropped 3 bases, with 6 bases sitting between them. Here the CDR3 DNA reads TGTGCCAGCAGTTTAGGTGAAGACTATGGCTACACCTTC. It specifies CASSLGEDYGYTF.

The sample holds many counts of this clonotype. The chain joins TRBV29-1 to TRBJ2-1; maybe TRBD1 (5 bases). The CDR3 totals 14 residues. Trimming took off 7 bases at V and 4 bases at J, with 17 bases between the two ends. Looked up from germline, CDR1 is SQVTM and CDR2 is ANQGSEA. CDR3 DNA sequence: TGCAGCGCCAAACGGGCTAGGACATACAATGAGCAGTTCTTC. Translated, it gives CSAKRARTYNEQFF.

The sample holds many counts of this clonotype. The V and J genes are TRBV29-1 and TRBJ2-1, with D perhaps being TRBD1 or TRBD2 (5 bases each). CDR1 and CDR2 (germline): SQVTM, ANQGSEA. The V gene lost 7 bases and the J gene lost 3 bases, with 16 bases spanning the gap. CDR3 size: 14 residues. CDR3 in DNA: TGCAGCGCCCGGGACCTTTCTAACTACAATGAGCAGTTCTTC. It is translated as CSARDLSNYNEQFF.

This clonotype has a handful of counts. The chain couples TRBV15 to TRBJ2-3; D is unresolved. This CDR3 is 13 amino acids long. V was trimmed by 5 bases and J by 0 bases, leaving 6 bases between them. Germline values: CDR1 LNHNV, CDR2 YYDKDF (reference sequence). The CDR3 sequence is CATSGTSTDTQYF. In DNA form, the CDR3 reads TGTGCCACCAGCGGCACTAGCACAGATACGCAGTATTTT.

This clonotype was observed at least ten times. The chain joins TRBV20-1 to TRBJ2-7; 10 bases align to TRBD2. In germline, CDR1 is DFQATT, CDR2 SNEGSKA (reference sequence). The CDR3 has 15 amino acids. Germline trimming cut 0 bases from V and 4 bases from J; bases unmatched to any gene: 6. The CDR3 loop is CSARESSGRIYEQYF. In DNA, the CDR3 is TGCAGTGCTAGAGAGTCTAGCGGGAGAATTTACGAGCAGTACTTC.

This clonotype has just a few counts. V gene TRBV14 combines with J gene TRBJ2-4, with D hard to call. Germline V gene lookup returns CDR1 SGHDN and CDR2 FVKESK. Trimming removed 0 bases at V and 3 bases at J, with 9 bases between. CDR3 length equals 15 residues. In DNA, the CDR3 is TGTGCCAGCAGCCAAGACGGCGCGCGCAAAAACATTCAGTACTTC. Its translation: CASSQDGARKNIQYF. The entire variable domain, with the rest obtained from reference TRBV14 and TRBJ2-4, is as follows: EAGVTQFPSHSVIEKGQTVTLRCDPISGHDNLYWYRRVMGKEIKFLLHFVKESKQDESGMPNNRFLAERTGGTYSTLKVQPAELEDSGVYFCASSQDGARKNIQYFGAGTRLSVL.

This clonotype was seen a few times. The chain couples TRBV29-1 to TRBJ2-5; D not resolved. The V gene's germline CDR1 is SQVTM and CDR2 ANQGSEA. The V end was cut by 4 bases, the J end by 5 bases, with 14 bases between. CDR3 length: 13 amino acids. The CDR3 bases are TGCAGCGTTGCTAAAGAGGCTGGTGAGACCCAGTACTTC. Its translation: CSVAKEAGETQYF.

The rearrangement links TRBV6-5 to TRBJ2-1, with 9 bases matching TRBD2. V gave up 2 bases and J gave up 9 bases; unmatched junction bases: 8. This CDR3 contains 15 residues. CDR1 and CDR2 (germline): MNHEY, SVGAGI. In DNA form, the CDR3 reads TGTGCCAGCAGTTACGTGGCGGGGGGGTATGTTGAGCAGTTCTTC. Its protein is CASSYVAGGYVEQFF.

This clonotype was counted at least ten times. This chain connects TRBV5-8 to TRBJ2-5, with D perhaps matching TRBD1 or TRBD2 (5 bases each). From germline, CDR1 is SGHTS and CDR2 YDEGEE. Between the trimmed V and J ends, which lost 4 bases and 2 bases, there was a span of 21 bases. The CDR3 totals 17 residues. CDR3 nucleotides: TGTGCCAGCAGCCCGACGGGAAGGGGTACCCTGCAAGAGACCCAGTACTTC. Translated: CASSPTGRGTLQETQYF.

This clonotype was picked up many times. The chain carries TRBV7-6 and TRBJ1-1; D unclear. Germline assignment: CDR1 SGHVS and CDR2 FNYEAQ. Trimming cost V 5 bases and J 0 bases, with 7 bases left between them. The CDR3 covers 13 residues. The CDR3 loop is CASSVSLNTEAFF. CDR3 in DNA: TGTGCCAGCAGCGTAAGCCTGAACACTGAAGCTTTCTTT.

The chain uses TRBV4-1 and TRBJ2-1, with 11 bases identical to TRBD2. Germline lookup yields CDR1 MGHRA and CDR2 YSYEKL. This CDR3 comprises 17 residues. V dropped 3 bases and J dropped 4; count of bases not matched to a gene: 8. The CDR3 DNA follows: TGCGCCAGCAGCCAGATCACCGGGACTAGCGGTTACAATGAGCAGTTCTTC. Protein: CASSQITGTSGYNEQFF.

In this sample, this clonotype turned up many times. V and J are TRBV11-2 and TRBJ2-1; D may correspond to TRBD1 or TRBD2 (5 bases each). The V gene's germline CDR1 is SGHAT and CDR2 FQNNGV. V was clipped by 3 bases and J by 6 bases, with 15 bases between them. The CDR3 has 15 residues. The DNA of the CDR3 is TGTGCCAGCAGCTTTAACGGCCTTGGGGGCAATGAGCAGTTCTTC. This codes for CASSFNGLGGNEQFF.

The gene calls are TRBV21-1 and TRBJ1-5; the table's D call, TRBD1, was not checked against the DNA. TRBV21-1 is termed a pseudogene. The CDR3 runs to 15 residues. CDR3 region: CASSFRGHSNQPQHF. CDR3 coding DNA: TGTGCCAGCAGCTTCCGGGGCCATAGCAATCAGCCCCAGCATTTT.

This clonotype occurred a few times. The chain links TRBV5-5 to TRBJ2-4; perhaps TRBD1 as D (6 bases). Germline CDR1 is SGHKS and CDR2 is YYEKEE (reference sequence). The CDR3 extends over 14 amino acids. V was trimmed by 0 bases and J by 4 bases, leaving 8 bases between them. The CDR3 nucleotides are TGTGCCAGCAGCTTGGATCAGGGGAAAAACATTCAGTACTTC. Protein sequence: CASSLDQGKNIQYF.

The gene calls are TRBV7-9 and TRBJ2-7; 11 nucleotides align to TRBD1. The J segment lost 7 bases and the V segment lost 5 bases, leaving 10 bases of the junction unmatched. Germline lookup yields CDR1 SEHNR and CDR2 FQNEAQ (reference sequence). CDR3 size: 15 residues. CDR3 nucleotides: TGTGCCAGCAGCCCTAAGGGACAGGGGGAAAAGGAGCAGTACTTC. Translation gives CASSPKGQGEKEQYF.